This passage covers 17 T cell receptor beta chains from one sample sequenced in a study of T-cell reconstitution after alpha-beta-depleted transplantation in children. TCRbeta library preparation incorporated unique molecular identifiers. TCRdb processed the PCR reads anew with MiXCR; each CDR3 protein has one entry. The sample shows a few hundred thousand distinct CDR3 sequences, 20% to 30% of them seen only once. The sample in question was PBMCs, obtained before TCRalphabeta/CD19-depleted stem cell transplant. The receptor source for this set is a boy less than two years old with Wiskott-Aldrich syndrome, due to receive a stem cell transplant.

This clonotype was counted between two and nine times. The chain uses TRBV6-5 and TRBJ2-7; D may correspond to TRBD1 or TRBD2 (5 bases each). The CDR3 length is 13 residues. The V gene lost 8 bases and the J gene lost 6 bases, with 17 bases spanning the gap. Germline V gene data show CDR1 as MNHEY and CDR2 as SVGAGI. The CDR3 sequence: CASGTAEALEQYF. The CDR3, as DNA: TGTGCCAGCGGGACGGCCGAAGCTCTCGAGCAGTACTTC.

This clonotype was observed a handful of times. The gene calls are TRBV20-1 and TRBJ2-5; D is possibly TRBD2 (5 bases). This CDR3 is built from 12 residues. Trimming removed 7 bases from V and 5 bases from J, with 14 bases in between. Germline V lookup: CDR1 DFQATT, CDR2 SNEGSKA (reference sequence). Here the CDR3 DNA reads TGCAGTGTAGAGAGGGTATCGGAGACCCAGTACTTC. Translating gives CSVERVSETQYF.

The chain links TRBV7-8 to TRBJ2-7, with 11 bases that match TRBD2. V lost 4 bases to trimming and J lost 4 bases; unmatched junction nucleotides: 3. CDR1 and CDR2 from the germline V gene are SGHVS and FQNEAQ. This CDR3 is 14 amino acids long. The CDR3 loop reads CASSWGLAEYEQYF. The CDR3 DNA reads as TGTGCCAGCAGCTGGGGACTAGCGGAATACGAGCAGTACTTC. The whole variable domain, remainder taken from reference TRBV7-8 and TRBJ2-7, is GAGVSQSPRYKVAKRGQDVALRCDPISGHVSLFWYQQALGQGPEFLTYFQNEAQLDKSGLPSDRFFAERPEGSVSTLKIQRTQQEDSAVYLCASSWGLAEYEQYFGPGTRLTVT.

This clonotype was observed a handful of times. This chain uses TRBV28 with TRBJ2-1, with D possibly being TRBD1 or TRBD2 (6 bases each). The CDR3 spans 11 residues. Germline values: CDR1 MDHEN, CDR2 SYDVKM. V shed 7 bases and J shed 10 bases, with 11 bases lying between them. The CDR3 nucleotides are TGTGCCAGCATCGGGGGCGTCGAGCAGTTCTTC. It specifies CASIGGVEQFF. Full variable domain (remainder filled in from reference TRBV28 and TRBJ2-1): DVKVTQSSRYLVKRTGEKVFLECVQDMDHENMFWYRQDPGLGLRLIYFSYDVKMKEKGDIPEGYSVSREKKERFSLILESASTNQTSMYLCASIGGVEQFFGPGTRLTVL.

CDR3 loop: CASSPQGVPGNTIYF. The CDR3 DNA follows: TGTGCCAGCTCACCACAGGGCGTCCCTGGAAACACCATATATTTT. The genes are TRBV18 and TRBJ1-3; D remains unclear. Germline V gene data show CDR1 as KGHSH and CDR2 as LQKENI. CDR3 length equals 15 residues. Trimming cost V 1 base and J 2 bases, with 9 bases left between them.

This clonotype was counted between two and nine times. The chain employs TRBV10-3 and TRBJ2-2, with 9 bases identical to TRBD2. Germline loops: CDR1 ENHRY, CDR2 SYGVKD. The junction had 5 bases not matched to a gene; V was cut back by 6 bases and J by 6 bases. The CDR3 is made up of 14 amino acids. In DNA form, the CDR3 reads TGTGCCATCAGAGTAGCGGGAGTTGCCGGGGAGCTGTTTTTT. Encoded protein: CAIRVAGVAGELFF.

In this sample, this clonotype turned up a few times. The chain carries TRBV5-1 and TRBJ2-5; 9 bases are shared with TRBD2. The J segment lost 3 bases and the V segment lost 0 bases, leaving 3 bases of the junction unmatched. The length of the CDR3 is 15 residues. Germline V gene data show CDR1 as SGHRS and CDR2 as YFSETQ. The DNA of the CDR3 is TGCGCCAGCAGCTTGGCGCTAGCGGGAAAAGAGACCCAGTACTTC. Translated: CASSLALAGKETQYF.

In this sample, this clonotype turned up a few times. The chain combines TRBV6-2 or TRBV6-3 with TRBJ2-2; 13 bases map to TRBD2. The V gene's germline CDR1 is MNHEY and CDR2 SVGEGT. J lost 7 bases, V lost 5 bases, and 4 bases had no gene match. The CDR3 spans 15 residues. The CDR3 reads CASSRLAGGNGELFF. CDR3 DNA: TGTGCCAGCAGTAGACTAGCGGGAGGAAACGGGGAGCTGTTTTTT.

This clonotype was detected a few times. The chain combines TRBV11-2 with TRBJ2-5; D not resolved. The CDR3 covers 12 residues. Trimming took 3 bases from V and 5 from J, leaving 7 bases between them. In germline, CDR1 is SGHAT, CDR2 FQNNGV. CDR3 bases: TGTGCCAGCAGCTTTATTGAGGAGACCCAGTACTTC. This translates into CASSFIEETQYF.

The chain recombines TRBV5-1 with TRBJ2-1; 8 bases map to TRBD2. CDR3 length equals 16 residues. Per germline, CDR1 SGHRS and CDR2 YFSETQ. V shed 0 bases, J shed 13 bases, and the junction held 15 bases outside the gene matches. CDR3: CASSLALWGTSLFQFF. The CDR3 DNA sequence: TGCGCCAGCAGCTTGGCCCTCTGGGGGACTAGTCTTTTCCAGTTCTTC.

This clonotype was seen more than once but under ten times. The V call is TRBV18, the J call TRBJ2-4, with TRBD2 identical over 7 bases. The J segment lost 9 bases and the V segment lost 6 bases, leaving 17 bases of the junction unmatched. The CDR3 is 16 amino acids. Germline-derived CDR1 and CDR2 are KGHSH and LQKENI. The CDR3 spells CASSTGSGGSLGIQYF. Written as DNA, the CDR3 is TGTGCCAGCTCTACCGGATCTGGCGGGAGTTTAGGCATTCAGTACTTC.

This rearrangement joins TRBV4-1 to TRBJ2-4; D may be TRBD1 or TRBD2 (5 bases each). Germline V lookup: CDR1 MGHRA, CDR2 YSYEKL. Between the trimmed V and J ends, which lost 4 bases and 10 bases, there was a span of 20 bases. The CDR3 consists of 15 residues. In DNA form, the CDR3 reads TGCGCCAGCAGCCCAGTGGGACCGAAAACTAAGATTCAGTACTTC. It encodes CASSPVGPKTKIQYF.

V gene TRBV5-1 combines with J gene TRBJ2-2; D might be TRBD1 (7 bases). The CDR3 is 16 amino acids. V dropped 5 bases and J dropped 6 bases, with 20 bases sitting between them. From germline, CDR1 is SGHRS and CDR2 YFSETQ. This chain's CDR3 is CASRHRTGAGSGELFF. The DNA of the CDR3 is TGCGCCAGCAGACATAGGACAGGTGCGGGATCCGGGGAGCTGTTTTTT.

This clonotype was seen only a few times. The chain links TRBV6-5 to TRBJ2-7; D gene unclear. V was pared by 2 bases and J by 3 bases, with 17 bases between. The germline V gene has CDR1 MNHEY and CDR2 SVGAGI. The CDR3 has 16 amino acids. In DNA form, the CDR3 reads TGTGCCAGCAGTTACGCAGAGCACCTCCGTGGCTACGAGCAGTACTTC. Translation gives CASSYAEHLRGYEQYF.

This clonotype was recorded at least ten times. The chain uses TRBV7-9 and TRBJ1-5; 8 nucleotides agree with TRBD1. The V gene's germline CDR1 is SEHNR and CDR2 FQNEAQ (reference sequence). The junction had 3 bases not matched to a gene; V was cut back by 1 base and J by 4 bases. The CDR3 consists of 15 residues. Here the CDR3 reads CASSLGQGANQPQHF. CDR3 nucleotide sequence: TGTGCCAGCAGCTTAGGGCAGGGGGCAAATCAGCCCCAGCATTTT.

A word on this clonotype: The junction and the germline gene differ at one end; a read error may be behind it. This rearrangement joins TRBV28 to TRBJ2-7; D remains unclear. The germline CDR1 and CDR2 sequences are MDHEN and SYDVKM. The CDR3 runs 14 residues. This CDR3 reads CASRLGNPIYEQYF. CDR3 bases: TGTGCCAGCCGTTTAGGAAATCCTATCTACGAGCAGTACTTC.

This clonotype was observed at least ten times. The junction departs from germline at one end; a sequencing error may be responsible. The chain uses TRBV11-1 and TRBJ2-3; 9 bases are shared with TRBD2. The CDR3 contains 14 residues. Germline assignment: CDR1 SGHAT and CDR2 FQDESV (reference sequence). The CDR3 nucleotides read TGTGCCAGCAGCATAGCGGGGGGCACAGATACGCAGTATTTT. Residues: CASSIAGGTDTQYF.